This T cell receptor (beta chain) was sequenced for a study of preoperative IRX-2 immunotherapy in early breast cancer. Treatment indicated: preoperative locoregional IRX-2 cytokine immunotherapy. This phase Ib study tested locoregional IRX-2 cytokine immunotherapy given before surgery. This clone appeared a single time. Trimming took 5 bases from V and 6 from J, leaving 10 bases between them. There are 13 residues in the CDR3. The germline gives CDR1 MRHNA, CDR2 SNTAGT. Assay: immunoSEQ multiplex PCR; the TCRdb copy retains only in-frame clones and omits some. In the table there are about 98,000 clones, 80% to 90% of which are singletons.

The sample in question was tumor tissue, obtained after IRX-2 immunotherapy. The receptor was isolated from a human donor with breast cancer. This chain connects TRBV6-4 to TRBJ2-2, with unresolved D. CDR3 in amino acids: CASSLTHAGELFF. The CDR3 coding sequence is TGTGCCAGCAGTTTAACCCACGCCGGGGAGCTGTTTTTT.